The rows below give T cell receptor beta chains drawn from one sample of a study of blood T cell repertoires in COVID-19. TCRdb keeps only in-frame clones here, not all; method: immunoSEQ multiplex PCR. This table has fewer than 250,000 clones, about 87% appearing once. The sample comprised PBMCs or T cells enriched from blood (not recorded which). Receptor source: a woman aged 25 to 45 who had been exposed to COVID-19. CDR3s include the opening cysteine and the closing phenylalanine or tryptophan. The D gene is left open where the match is weak. Size is omitted from some rows. Given values are once, few, many or a class for expanded clones.

TRBJ1-2 | TRBV30 | - | TRBD1 | CAHDRGRRSGYTF | TGTGCCCACGACAGGGGGCGACGGTCTGGCTACACCTTC
TRBJ2-6 | TRBV6-1 | - | - | CASSEGWRSGANVLTF | TGTGCCAGCAGTGAAGGATGGAGGTCTGGGGCCAACGTCCTGACTTTC
TRBJ1-1 | TRBV20-1 | - | - | CSASRGGEEAFF | TGCAGTGCTAGTCGGGGTGGGGAAGAAGCTTTCTTT
TRBJ2-6 | TRBV15 | - | - | CATSPNGPSGANVLTF | TGTGCCACCAGTCCCAACGGTCCTTCTGGGGCCAACGTCCTGACTTTC
TRBJ1-2 | TRBV11-2 | few | TRBD1 | CASSMQGGVSYGYTF | TGTGCCAGCAGCATGCAAGGGGGCGTCTCTTATGGCTACACCTTC
TRBJ1-6 | TRBV19 | - | TRBD1 | CATRTGTNSPLHF | TGTGCCACCCGGACAGGTACAAATTCACCCCTCCACTTT
TRBJ1-4 | TRBV19 | - | TRBD1 | CASSKDRGNEKLFF | TGTGCCAGTAGCAAAGACAGGGGTAATGAAAAACTGTTTTTT
TRBJ1-4 | TRBV4-1 | - | - | CASSRVPGPRGKLFF | TGCGCCAGCAGCCGAGTACCGGGTCCTAGGGGAAAACTGTTTTTT
TRBJ1-4 | TRBV2 | - | - | CASSEGSRNEKLFF | TGTGCCAGCAGTGAGGGGAGTCGTAATGAAAAACTGTTTTTT
TRBJ2-7 | TRBV13 | - | TRBD2 | CASSPSGRASYEQYF | TGTGCCAGCAGCCCTAGCGGGAGGGCCTCCTACGAGCAGTACTTC
TRBJ1-5 | TRBV6-5 | - | - | CASTLDIYQPQHF | TGTGCCAGCACCTTAGACATCTATCAGCCCCAGCATTTT
TRBJ1-1 | TRBV7-9 | - | TRBD1 | CASSSRYRGQGEFTEAFF | TGTGCCAGCAGCTCCCGATATAGGGGACAGGGCGAATTCACTGAAGCTTTCTTT
TRBJ1-5 | TRBV4-1 | - | - | CASSQAYRGESNQPQHF | TGCGCCAGCAGCCAAGCATACCGGGGTGAGAGCAATCAGCCCCAGCATTTT
TRBJ1-2 | TRBV4-1 | - | - | CASSQGGPGPNYGYTF | TGCGCCAGCAGCCAAGGGGGGCCGGGGCCTAACTATGGCTACACCTTC
TRBJ1-6 | TRBV5-1 | - | - | CASSLRVSSYNSPLHF | TGCGCCAGCAGCTTGCGGGTTAGCTCCTATAATTCACCCCTCCACTTT
TRBJ2-2 | TRBV7-9 | - | TRBD2 | CASSQRTSGTGELFF | TGTGCCAGCAGCCAACGGACTAGCGGGACCGGGGAGCTGTTTTTT